These T cell receptor beta chains were read from a single sample in a study of cytomegalovirus exposure and HLA in healthy donors. Assay used: immunoSEQ multiplex PCR; TCRdb lists only in-frame clones, some missing. Its listing shows fewer than 150,000 clones. The sample comprised PBMCs. These receptors all come from a man aged 18 to 29 in good health and CMV-seronegative. CDR3s include the opening cysteine and the closing phenylalanine or tryptophan. D genes are given only for firm matches.

v_call,d_call,j_call,cdr3_aa,cdr3_nt
TRBV18,NA,TRBJ1-1,CASSPGQRWTEAFF,TGTGCCAGCTCACCGGGGCAGAGATGGACTGAAGCTTTCTTT
TRBV11-2,TRBD1,TRBJ1-1,CASSSETGINTEAFF,TGTGCCAGCAGCTCCGAGACAGGGATAAACACTGAAGCTTTCTTT
TRBV10-3,NA,TRBJ1-2,CAISYTQGWEEYGYTF,TGTGCCATCAGCTACACACAGGGATGGGAAGAGTATGGCTACACCTTC
TRBV5-1,NA,TRBJ2-3,CASSREEDTQYF,TGCGCCAGCAGCAGGGAGGAGGATACGCAGTATTTT
TRBV7-8,NA,TRBJ2-2,CASSSPLQRLIRELFF,TGTGCCAGCAGCTCACCACTCCAGAGGCTGATCAGGGAGCTGTTTTTT
TRBV7-9,TRBD1,TRBJ2-1,CASSPSRDRGLDEQFF,TGTGCCAGCAGCCCGAGCCGGGACAGGGGACTAGACGAGCAGTTCTTC
TRBV6-1,NA,TRBJ2-1,CASRLEPGNEQFF,TGTGCCAGCAGGTTGGAGCCGGGCAATGAGCAGTTCTTC
TRBV15,TRBD2,TRBJ2-3,CATSLRLAGEGTQYF,TGTGCCACCAGCCTGAGACTAGCGGGAGAGGGTACGCAGTATTTT
TRBV27,TRBD2,TRBJ2-4,CATLAGTGNIQYF,TGTGCCACCTTAGCGGGGACGGGAAACATTCAGTACTTC
TRBV7-9,TRBD1,TRBJ2-7,CASSPGQGKQYF,TGTGCCAGCAGCCCGGGACAGGGGAAGCAGTACTTC
TRBV28,TRBD1,TRBJ1-6,CASSAQGQGDSPLHF,TGTGCCAGCAGCGCACAGGGACAGGGAGATTCACCCCTCCACTTT
TRBV4-1,TRBD1,TRBJ1-2,CASSRQGSLYYGYTF,TGCGCCAGCAGCCGACAGGGTTCCCTCTACTATGGCTACACCTTC
TRBV10-2,TRBD2,TRBJ2-1,CASSGTGTNYNEQFF,TGCGCCAGCAGCGGGACCGGGACTAACTACAATGAGCAGTTCTTC
TRBV27,NA,TRBJ2-7,CASSLSGAGDYEQYF,TGTGCCAGCAGTTTATCGGGGGCGGGAGACTACGAGCAGTACTTC
TRBV19,NA,TRBJ2-5,CASSIRNRETQYF,TGTGCCAGTAGTATACGGAACAGAGAGACCCAGTACTTC
TRBV19,TRBD2,TRBJ2-5,CASSPRGGSQETQYF,TGTGCCAGTAGTCCCCGGGGGGGTTCACAAGAGACCCAGTACTTC
TRBV4-1,TRBD1,TRBJ2-7,CASSQDGTGVSYEQYF,TGCGCCAGCAGCCAGGACGGGACAGGAGTCTCCTACGAGCAGTACTTC
TRBV2,TRBD2,TRBJ2-4,CASSMSQSGRGLWYIQYF,TGTGCCAGCAGTATGTCTCAGAGCGGGAGGGGATTGTGGTACATTCAGTACTTC
TRBV10-3,TRBD2,TRBJ2-2,CATLRLAGGNLNTGELFF,TGTGCCACCCTAAGACTAGCGGGGGGAAACTTAAACACCGGGGAGCTGTTTTTT
TRBV18,TRBD2,TRBJ2-7,CASSPKALASSYEQYF,TGTGCCAGCTCACCTAAAGCACTAGCGAGCTCCTACGAGCAGTACTTC
TRBV9,TRBD2,TRBJ2-6,CASSVAGGGANVLTF,TGTGCCAGCAGCGTAGCGGGGGGTGGGGCCAACGTCCTGACTTTC
TRBV9,TRBD2,TRBJ2-3,CASSPVAGGTDTQYF,TGTGCCAGCAGCCCAGTAGCGGGAGGCACAGATACGCAGTATTTT
TRBV6-6,TRBD1,TRBJ2-7,CASRTGTGSYEQYF,TGTGCCAGCAGAACCGGGACAGGGTCCTACGAGCAGTACTTC
TRBV18,TRBD1,TRBJ2-3,CASSPSGTGADTQYF,TGTGCCAGCTCACCCTCCGGGACAGGGGCAGATACGCAGTATTTT
TRBV19,TRBD1,TRBJ2-5,CASSIVGQAQETQYF,TGTGCCAGTAGTATAGTGGGACAGGCCCAAGAGACCCAGTACTTC
TRBV19,TRBD2,TRBJ2-2,CASSPSGGAGGELFF,TGTGCCAGTAGTCCTAGCGGGGGGGCAGGCGGGGAGCTGTTTTTT
TRBV5-4,NA,TRBJ2-1,CASSLDSGWDNEQFF,TGTGCCAGCAGCTTGGACTCGGGGTGGGACAATGAGCAGTTCTTC
TRBV7-2,TRBD2,TRBJ2-3,CASSSLAGVWKYF,TGTGCCAGCAGCTCACTAGCGGGGGTGTGGAAGTATTTT
TRBV28,TRBD1,TRBJ2-7,CASTPQGQGGVGIGEQYF,TGTGCCAGCACCCCTCAGGGACAGGGGGGGGTGGGGATTGGGGAGCAGTACTTC
TRBV5-1,NA,TRBJ1-5,CASSPLSREQPQHF,TGCGCCAGCAGCCCCCTTTCGAGGGAACAGCCCCAGCATTTT
TRBV10-3,NA,TRBJ1-4,CAISERGNEKLFF,TGTGCCATCAGTGAGAGGGGTAATGAAAAACTGTTTTTT
TRBV9,NA,TRBJ2-3,CASSVGRQEGTDTQYF,TGTGCCAGCAGCGTAGGAAGACAGGAGGGCACAGATACGCAGTATTTT
TRBV5-4,TRBD1,TRBJ2-2,CASSRQGARDGELFF,TGTGCCAGCAGCCGACAGGGGGCGCGGGACGGGGAGCTGTTTTTT
TRBV6-6,NA,TRBJ1-1,CAAPLKEGNTEAFF,TGTGCCGCTCCCCTGAAGGAGGGGAACACTGAAGCTTTCTTT
TRBV5-4,TRBD1,TRBJ1-1,CASWYRGKSTEAFF,TGTGCCAGCTGGTACAGGGGCAAGAGCACTGAAGCTTTCTTT
TRBV2,NA,TRBJ2-7,CASSHGLGDYEQYF,TGTGCCAGCAGCCACGGGCTAGGGGACTACGAGCAGTACTTC
TRBV6-1,TRBD1,TRBJ1-2,CASSEGQGAYGYTF,TGTGCCAGCAGTGAAGGACAGGGTGCCTATGGCTACACCTTC
TRBV2,NA,TRBJ2-5,CASSEWGRETQYF,TGTGCCAGCAGTGAGTGGGGCCGAGAGACCCAGTACTTC
TRBV11-2,TRBD1,TRBJ1-1,CASSYTGTGESDTEAFF,TGTGCCAGCAGCTACACCGGGACAGGGGAATCCGACACTGAAGCTTTCTTT
TRBV6-1,NA,TRBJ2-5,CASSELGGQYF,TGTGCCAGCAGTGAACTTGGGGGGCAGTACTTC
TRBV9,NA,TRBJ1-4,CASSVDVSGGANEKLFF,TGTGCCAGCAGCGTAGATGTCTCCGGAGGTGCTAATGAAAAACTGTTTTTT
TRBV27,NA,TRBJ2-2,CASSFLAANTGELFF,TGTGCCAGCAGTTTCTTGGCGGCGAACACCGGGGAGCTGTTTTTT
TRBV5-1,TRBD1,TRBJ1-2,CASSLAQGQGASGNYGYTF,TGCGCCAGCAGCTTGGCCCAGGGACAGGGGGCTTCGGGTAACTATGGCTACACCTTC
TRBV2,TRBD1,TRBJ2-1,CASLVRDSYNEQFF,TGTGCCAGCCTAGTCCGGGACAGTTACAATGAGCAGTTCTTC
TRBV10-3,NA,TRBJ2-2,CAMQGIPYTGELFF,TGTGCCATGCAGGGGATACCATACACCGGGGAGCTGTTTTTT
TRBV2,NA,TRBJ2-7,CASGPAYEQYF,TGTGCCAGCGGTCCGGCCTACGAGCAGTACTTC
TRBV11-2,NA,TRBJ1-4,CASSLTTTNEKLFF,TGTGCCAGCAGCTTGACAACAACTAATGAAAAACTGTTTTTT
TRBV5-3,TRBD2,TRBJ2-1,CARSLDYGGAINEQFF,TGTGCCAGAAGCTTGGATTACGGGGGGGCAATCAATGAGCAGTTCTTC
TRBV18,TRBD2,TRBJ2-7,CASSPGLAGTYEQYF,TGTGCCAGCTCACCGGGACTAGCGGGGACCTACGAGCAGTACTTC
TRBV5-1,TRBD1,TRBJ2-5,CASSSTGYQETQYF,TGCGCCAGCAGCTCGACAGGGTACCAAGAGACCCAGTACTTC
TRBV15,NA,TRBJ2-5,CATSRVAEETQYF,TGTGCCACCAGCAGAGTAGCGGAAGAGACCCAGTACTTC
TRBV7-9,NA,TRBJ1-2,CASTRGAVYGYTF,TGTGCCAGCACACGGGGGGCAGTCTATGGCTACACCTTC
TRBV18,NA,TRBJ1-2,CASSPLEVNPYDYTF,TGTGCCAGCTCACCTCTTGAGGTGAACCCCTATGACTACACCTTC
TRBV6-5,NA,TRBJ1-4,CASSPRRQEGEKLFF,TGTGCCAGCAGCCCCCGGCGACAGGAAGGCGAAAAACTGTTTTTT
TRBV30,TRBD2,TRBJ2-7,CAPAGGPSYEQYF,TGTGCCCCTGCGGGGGGCCCTTCCTACGAGCAGTACTTC
TRBV25-1,NA,TRBJ1-2,CASSAPRTNYGYTF,TGTGCCAGCAGTGCGCCGAGGACAAACTATGGCTACACCTTC
TRBV11-2,NA,TRBJ2-2,CASSLVLSTGELFF,TGTGCCAGCAGCTTAGTACTTTCCACCGGGGAGCTGTTTTTT
TRBV29-1,NA,TRBJ1-1,CSVEYRPNTEAFF,TGCAGCGTTGAGTACAGACCGAACACTGAAGCTTTCTTT
TRBV28,NA,TRBJ2-7,CASSLFSAVTYEQYF,TGTGCCAGCAGTTTATTCTCCGCGGTGACCTACGAGCAGTACTTC
TRBV5-1,TRBD1,TRBJ2-1,CASSLRQGTDNEQFF,TGCGCCAGCAGCTTGAGACAGGGTACGGACAATGAGCAGTTCTTC